This TCR beta chain emerged from a study of neurological immune-mediated disorders. A single record per CDR3 protein comes from TCRdb applying MiXCR to the 5' RACE reads. The data show roughly 56,000 distinct CDR3 sequences, about 3.4% seen once. This clonotype was counted many times. Germline V gene sequence: CDR1 SQVTM, CDR2 ANQGSEA. V gave up 5 bases and J gave up 3 bases; unmatched junction bases: 6. This CDR3 is 14 amino acids long. V gene TRBV29-1 combines with J gene TRBJ1-2, with TRBD1 matching 10 bases. This TCR was sampled from a woman aged 55-70 years with multiple sclerosis. Specimen: PBMCs. The CDR3 region has the DNA TGCAGCGTTTATACGACAGGGGGCTACTATGGCTACACCTTC. It yields the protein CSVYTTGGYYGYTF.